The clone carrying this T cell receptor beta chain was recorded at least ten times. The antigen remains undetermined. The sample comes from a study of molecular identifiers for immune sequencing clone quantification. The study's findings and limits: Identical barcode-sharing TCR molecules could lead to underestimated sizes for highly expanded clones.

Sorted inputs of about 18,000 to 1,100,000 cells, with 10%, 30% or 50% RNA, yielded naive CD8 libraries. A CD8+CD4-CCR7+CD45RA+ gate was used to sort naive CD8 T cells. The CDR3 covers 15 residues. Trimming cost V 1 base and J 0 bases, with 9 bases left between them. Germline CDR1 reads SEHNR; CDR2 reads FQNEAQ (reference sequence). MiXCR, run by TCRdb on the PCR reads, gives a single entry per CDR3 protein. Of about 65,000 distinct CDR3 sequences in the sample, around 17% were seen once. This TCR derives from a human donor in good health. Some libraries in this study had Jurkat cell RNA spiked in. Sequenced input: naive CD8+ T cells from blood, with Jurkat cell RNA spiked in. Subset: FACS-sorted CD8+CD4-CCR7+CD45RA+ naive T cells. The chain combines TRBV7-9 with TRBJ1-2; tentatively, D is TRBD1 (6 bases). This CDR3 is CASSLDGTTNYGYTF. CDR3 coding DNA: TGTGCCAGCAGCTTAGACGGGACAACTAACTATGGCTACACCTTC.